This TCR beta chain was documented in a study of post-analysis software for immune sequencing data. Study-wide context: Patients had relapsing-remitting, secondary progressive or progressive-relapsing multiple sclerosis; some lacked subtype. General observations from the study: Elevated frequency relative to controls characterized several TRBV segments in patients, TRBV5-6, TRBV5-1 and TRBV20-1 among them. Those samples that were prepared in the same batch co-clustered strongly by F measure. Controls had significantly higher normalized Chao1 diversity than multiple sclerosis patients.

Incorporated into the TCR beta cDNA libraries were unique molecular identifiers, which served to reduce PCR and sequencing biases. A population of about 0.95 to 10 million T cells gave rise to roughly 0.5 million cDNA molecules. TCRdb passed the PCR reads through MiXCR, listing each CDR3 protein once. The sample lists about 200,000 distinct CDR3 sequences, approximately 29% occurring once. Of note for this clonotype: What it binds is not known.

This CDR3 comprises 16 residues. Germline V gives CDR1 SEHNR, CDR2 FQNEAQ (reference sequence). With 4 bases removed from V and 4 bases from J, the gap between germline ends came to 19 bases. V and J are TRBV7-9 and TRBJ1-1; no reliable D call. This clonotype was sampled from a girl aged 2-17 years with multiple sclerosis. Specimen: blood. The CDR3 DNA reads TGTGCCAGCAGCTCCGACGAGAGGATGGGTGGCACTGAAGCTTTCTTT. It specifies CASSSDERMGGTEAFF.